The TCR beta chain under discussion was sequenced for a study of T cell repertoires in aging, cancer and after chemotherapy. The template was genomic DNA from peripheral blood, not RNA. In this sample, this clonotype turned up a few times. The V gene end was trimmed by 0 bases and the J gene end by 6 bases; junction bases not matched to a gene: 8. The V gene's germline CDR1 is MNHEY and CDR2 SVGAGI. The CDR3 runs 18 residues. Multiplex touch-down PCR with TRB-A/B primers amplified rearranged V-D-J TRB sequences. TCRdb recomputed calls from the multiplex PCR reads with MiXCR, one row per CDR3 protein. The sample gives 7,300 or so distinct CDR3 sequences, about 38% of which show up once; under 15% is in the top ten.

The chain joins TRBV6-5 to TRBJ2-7, with TRBD2 identical over 16 bases. The sequence was collected from a human donor in good health. The sequencing sample was made of blood. CDR3 protein: CASSYSTGLAGGLAEQYF. CDR3 DNA sequence: TGTGCCAGCAGTTACTCGACGGGACTAGCGGGGGGGCTGGCCGAGCAGTACTTC.